A single sample is the source of the 30 T cell receptor beta chains below, sequenced in a study of T cell responses to AZD1222 COVID-19 vaccine. The method was immunoSEQ multiplex PCR; TCRdb's version includes in-frame clones alone and lacks a portion of them. The repertoire holds 95,000 to 100,000 clones, with approximately 89% as singletons. Sample: peripheral blood, taken 28 days after the second AZD1222 dose. Receptors originate from an adult who received the AZD1222 COVID-19 vaccine.

The gene calls are TRBV6-6 and TRBJ1-2; D unresolved. The CDR3 contains 16 residues. CDR1 is MNHNY, CDR2 SVGAGI, per germline (reference sequence). The V gene lost 8 bases and the J gene lost 8 bases, with 27 bases spanning the gap. In DNA, the CDR3 is TGTGCCAGCTCTTATGTCCGGACGGACCAGGCTAGAGGCTACACCTTC. It specifies CASSYVRTDQARGYTF.

This chain connects TRBV5-6 to TRBJ1-5; D ambiguous. Trimming left V 6 bases short and J 2 bases short, with 15 bases between. The CDR3 sequence is 15 residues long. Germline values: CDR1 SGHDT, CDR2 YYEEEE. CDR3 sequence (DNA): TGTGCCAGCACCTCCCTAGCCGGGGGCAATCAGCCCCAGCATTTT. Translating it yields CASTSLAGGNQPQHF.

The chain links TRBV21-1 to TRBJ1-1; whether TRBD1, the table's D call, matches the DNA was not checked. TRBV21-1 represents a pseudogene. The CDR3 length is 14 residues. The CDR3 region is CASRMHRPNTEAFF. Written as DNA, the CDR3 is TGTGCCAGCCGCATGCACAGGCCGAACACTGAAGCTTTCTTT.

The chain couples TRBV5-4 to TRBJ2-2; 11 nucleotides match TRBD1. Per germline, CDR1 SGHNT and CDR2 YYREEE (reference sequence). This CDR3 has 16 amino acids. Trimming removed 1 base from V and 7 bases from J; junction bases left unmatched: 6. DNA of the CDR3: TGTGCCAGCAGCTTGTCGGACAGGGGGCTTGGCGGGGAGCTGTTTTTT. Amino acids: CASSLSDRGLGGELFF. Full variable domain (missing parts from reference TRBV5-4 and TRBJ2-2): ETGVTQSPTHLIKTRGQQVTLRCSSQSGHNTVSWYQQALGQGPQFIFQYYREEENGRGNFPPRFSGLQFPNYSSELNVNALELDDSALYLCASSLSDRGLGGELFFGEGSRLTVL.

The chain combines TRBV7-6 with TRBJ1-2; D call uncertain. The V gene's germline CDR1 is SGHVS and CDR2 FNYEAQ. There are 17 residues in the CDR3. V was trimmed by 1 base and J by 2 bases, leaving 17 bases between them. CDR3 coding DNA: TGTGCCAGCAGCTTAGAGGCCGGTAGAATGTGGAACTATGGCTACACCTTC. Encoded protein: CASSLEAGRMWNYGYTF. The variable domain in full, completed from reference TRBV7-6 and TRBJ1-2, reads GAGVSQSPRYKVTKRGQDVALRCDPISGHVSLYWYRQALGQGPEFLTYFNYEAQQDKSGLPNDRFSAERPEGSISTLTIQRTEQRDSAMYRCASSLEAGRMWNYGYTFGSGTRLTVV.

J is TRBJ1-1 and V is TRBV19; D is perhaps TRBD1 (5 bases). The CDR3 is 16 residues long. Trimming removed 5 bases at V and 1 base at J, with 17 bases between. The germline CDR1 and CDR2 sequences are LNHDA and SQIVND (reference sequence). DNA of the CDR3: TGTGCCAGTAGTCCCCATTCCGGGACCGGGAACACTGAAGCTTTCTTT. Translation: CASSPHSGTGNTEAFF.

The chain has TRBV5-1 and TRBJ2-1; 10 bases match TRBD1. The germline gives CDR1 SGHRS, CDR2 YFSETQ. CDR3 length: 16 residues. The V segment lost 4 bases and the J segment 2 bases; nucleotides outside the gene matches: 6. CDR3 in amino acids: CASSLTGTGAYNEQFF. The CDR3 bases are TGCGCCAGCAGCCTAACCGGGACAGGGGCCTACAATGAGCAGTTCTTC.

The chain employs TRBV15 and TRBJ2-4, with 11 bases fitting TRBD1. Trimming removed 3 bases from V and 3 bases from J; junction bases left unmatched: 1. The CDR3 length is 15 residues. The germline CDR1 and CDR2 sequences are LNHNV and YYDKDF (reference sequence). The CDR3 region is CATSSGTGGKNIQYF. The CDR3 DNA sequence: TGTGCCACCAGCAGCGGGACAGGGGGCAAAAACATTCAGTACTTC.

This chain's CDR3 is CASSLDSKNIQYF. CDR3 bases: TGTGCCAGTAGTCTGGACTCCAAAAACATTCAGTACTTC. The chain uses TRBV19 and TRBJ2-4, with D possibly being TRBD2 (5 bases). The CDR3 is made up of 13 amino acids. Germline V gene data show CDR1 as LNHDA and CDR2 as SQIVND (reference sequence). V was shortened by 5 bases and J by 2 bases, with 7 bases between the two germline ends.

The chain joins TRBV5-5 to TRBJ1-2, with 10 bases aligning to TRBD1. The trim removed 4 bases at V and 1 base at J, leaving 4 bases unmatched. CDR3 length: 15 residues. Germline CDR1 SGHKS, CDR2 YYEKEE (reference sequence). CDR3 protein: CASSKGTGVNYGYTF. DNA for the CDR3: TGTGCCAGCAGCAAAGGGACAGGGGTTAACTATGGCTACACCTTC.

The chain has TRBV18 and TRBJ2-5; D might be TRBD1 (7 bases). The CDR3 length is 15 residues. CDR1 and CDR2 from the germline V gene are KGHSH and LQKENI. Trimming stripped 0 bases from V and 4 bases from J, with 12 bases between. The CDR3 reads CASSPPGGQSETQYF. The CDR3 region has the DNA TGTGCCAGCTCACCACCGGGGGGACAGTCAGAGACCCAGTACTTC.

V is TRBV30 and J is TRBJ2-4; the match to TRBD2 covers 8 bases. V was pared by 3 bases and J by 3 bases, with 7 bases of the junction left unmatched. CDR1 is GTSNPN and CDR2 is SVGIG in the germline V gene (reference sequence). The CDR3 consists of 15 residues. Written as DNA, the CDR3 is TGTGCCTGGAGGAGCGGGGGAGTCAGCAAAAACATTCAGTACTTC. Its protein is CAWRSGGVSKNIQYF.

The V gene is TRBV5-1, the J gene TRBJ1-1; D not resolved. This CDR3 is 12 amino acids long. Trimming pared 3 bases from V and 4 bases from J, leaving 7 bases between. The germline V gene has CDR1 SGHRS and CDR2 YFSETQ. The CDR3 sequence is CASSWPGTEAFF. The DNA of the CDR3 is TGCGCCAGCAGCTGGCCGGGCACTGAAGCTTTCTTT.

The V and J genes are TRBV27 and TRBJ2-3; D is ambiguous. The CDR3 length is 14 residues. V dropped 7 bases and J dropped 1 base, with 12 bases sitting between them. Germline V CDR1 and CDR2: MNHEY, SMNVEV (reference sequence). The chain's CDR3 is CASTSGRGTDTQYF. The CDR3 DNA reads TGTGCCAGCACTTCCGGTAGGGGCACAGATACGCAGTATTTT.

CDR3 region: CASSLKTGGNYGYTF. CDR3 coding DNA: TGTGCCAGTAGTCTTAAGACAGGGGGTAACTATGGCTACACCTTC. The V and J genes are TRBV19 and TRBJ1-2; 9 positions agree with TRBD1. The CDR3 has 15 residues. Germline CDR1 is LNHDA and CDR2 is SQIVND (reference sequence). V was clipped by 5 bases and J by 1 base; unmatched bases: 5.

This clone was detected only a few times. The rearrangement links TRBV3-1 (or the pseudogene TRBV3-2) to TRBJ2-6; D is undetermined. Germline lookup yields CDR1 LGHDT and CDR2 YNNKEL (reference sequence). This CDR3 is 13 amino acids long. Trimming shortened V by 7 bases and J by 4 bases, and 8 bases separated the two germline ends. The CDR3 reads CASNTPGANVLTF. DNA of the CDR3: TGTGCCAGCAACACGCCGGGGGCCAACGTCCTGACTTTC.

The rearrangement uses TRBV3-1 (or the pseudogene TRBV3-2) and TRBJ1-2; no definite D call. The CDR3 loop spans 15 amino acids. Trimming removed 0 bases from V and 2 bases from J, with 10 bases in between. In germline, CDR1 is LGHDT, CDR2 YNNKEL (reference sequence). CDR3 sequence: CASSQDLGGNYGYTF. DNA for the CDR3: TGTGCCAGCAGCCAAGATCTAGGAGGGAACTATGGCTACACCTTC.

In DNA form, the CDR3 reads TGTGCCAGCATAAAAATGCCCGGGGAGCTGTTTTTT. It translates to CASIKMPGELFF. This chain connects TRBV28 to TRBJ2-2; D not resolved. Per germline, CDR1 MDHEN and CDR2 SYDVKM. Trimming stripped 7 bases from V and 6 bases from J, with 9 bases between. CDR3 length: 12 residues. The variable domain in full, completed from reference TRBV28 and TRBJ2-2, reads DVKVTQSSRYLVKRTGEKVFLECVQDMDHENMFWYRQDPGLGLRLIYFSYDVKMKEKGDIPEGYSVSREKKERFSLILESASTNQTSMYLCASIKMPGELFFGEGSRLTVL.

The chain combines TRBV12-3 or TRBV12-4 with TRBJ1-1; D is undetermined. The CDR3 runs to 12 residues. Trimming removed 11 bases at V and 4 bases at J, with 14 bases between. CDR3 coding DNA: TGTGCCTGCCGGGATCTCATCACTGAAGCTTTCTTT. Translated: CACRDLITEAFF.

In this sample, this clone turned up once. The chain links TRBV7-8 to TRBJ2-5; perhaps D is TRBD1 or TRBD2 (5 bases each). The ends were cut back, 8 bases at V and 1 base at J, with 14 bases in the middle. Looked up from germline, CDR1 is SGHVS and CDR2 is FQNEAQ. This CDR3 comprises 14 residues. CDR3 sequence: CASSGQDLQETQYF. The CDR3 DNA reads as TGTGCCAGCTCGGGGCAGGACCTCCAAGAGACCCAGTACTTC.

The gene calls are TRBV5-4 and TRBJ2-7, with 9 bases aligning to TRBD1. There are 15 residues in the CDR3. CDR1 and CDR2 from the germline V gene are SGHNT and YYREEE (reference sequence). J gave up 4 bases and V 2 bases, and 7 bases lay outside the gene matches. The DNA for the CDR3 is TGTGCCAGCAGCTTCTATCCGACAGGGGGATACGAGCAGTACTTC. Translation gives CASSFYPTGGYEQYF.

The rearrangement uses TRBV30 and TRBJ1-2, with 7 bases that match TRBD1. Germline V gene lookup returns CDR1 GTSNPN and CDR2 SVGIG (reference sequence). J lost 3 bases, V lost 2 bases, and 3 bases had no gene match. This CDR3 comprises 13 residues. The CDR3 DNA sequence: TGTGCCTGGAGTTCCGGACAGGACTATGGCTACACCTTC. Translated, it gives CAWSSGQDYGYTF.

The chain couples TRBV9 to TRBJ2-1, with TRBD2 matching 13 bases. The germline V gene encodes CDR1 SGDLS and CDR2 YYNGEE. J gave up 3 bases and V 4 bases, and 4 bases lay outside the gene matches. The CDR3 extends over 16 amino acids. The CDR3 DNA reads as TGTGCCAGCAGCTTGGGACTAGCGGGAAACTACAATGAGCAGTTCTTC. Protein product: CASSLGLAGNYNEQFF.

This rearrangement joins TRBV30 to TRBJ2-1; 10 bases are shared with TRBD2. Germline trimming cut 0 bases from V and 4 bases from J; bases unmatched to any gene: 12. Looked up from germline, CDR1 is GTSNPN and CDR2 is SVGIG (reference sequence). The CDR3 totals 18 residues. The CDR3 region is CAWSVSQLAGYSYNEQFF. The CDR3 region has the DNA TGTGCCTGGAGTGTAAGTCAACTAGCGGGGTACTCATACAATGAGCAGTTCTTC.

This clone was counted once. V and J are TRBV7-8 and TRBJ1-2; D might be TRBD1 (6 bases). This CDR3 is 12 amino acids long. Trimming stripped 4 bases from V and 6 bases from J, with 9 bases between. Germline-derived CDR1 and CDR2 are SGHVS and FQNEAQ. The chain's CDR3 is CASSSNRDGYTF. CDR3 coding DNA: TGTGCCAGCAGCTCCAACAGGGATGGCTACACCTTC.

The chain has TRBV3-1 (or the pseudogene TRBV3-2) and TRBJ2-7; 7 bases are a match to TRBD2. V was pared by 0 bases and J by 3 bases, with 2 bases of the junction left unmatched. The CDR3 extends over 14 amino acids. Germline CDR1 is LGHDT and CDR2 is YNNKEL (reference sequence). CDR3 sequence: CASSQESGVYEQYF. CDR3 DNA: TGTGCCAGCAGCCAAGAGAGCGGGGTCTACGAGCAGTACTTC.

The chain recombines TRBV20-1 with TRBJ2-7; the D gene is possibly TRBD2 (6 bases). Germline V lookup: CDR1 DFQATT, CDR2 SNEGSKA (reference sequence). The CDR3 has 14 amino acids. Trimming pared 3 bases from V and 2 bases from J, leaving 14 bases between. The CDR3 DNA sequence: TGCAGTGCTAGTGACCCCCAGCGGGCCTACGAGCAGTACTTC. It encodes CSASDPQRAYEQYF.

The rearrangement uses TRBV15 and TRBJ1-3, with TRBD1 as a possible D gene (5 bases). Trimming removed 2 bases from V and 0 bases from J, with 17 bases in between. The CDR3 covers 18 residues. The germline CDR1 and CDR2 sequences are LNHNV and YYDKDF (reference sequence). The CDR3 DNA follows: TGTGCCACCAGCAGACCCCTGTGGAGGGGCCGCTCTGGAAACACCATATATTTT. Translating gives CATSRPLWRGRSGNTIYF.

This chain uses TRBV14 with TRBJ1-2; D is uncertain. Germline V gene data show CDR1 as SGHDN and CDR2 as FVKESK. Between the trimmed V and J ends, which lost 0 bases and 4 bases, there was a span of 9 bases. The CDR3 is 14 amino acids. The CDR3 reads CASSQDLGGYGYTF. Written as DNA, the CDR3 is TGTGCCAGCAGCCAAGATCTTGGCGGCTATGGCTACACCTTC.

This sequence joins TRBV5-4 and TRBJ2-2; 7 nucleotides align to TRBD2. Germline CDR1 SGHNT, CDR2 YYREEE (reference sequence). Trimming removed 0 bases from V and 7 bases from J; junction bases left unmatched: 12. The CDR3 has 17 residues. The CDR3 DNA reads as TGTGCCAGCAGCTTGGCCGGAATAGCGGGCCCGGACGGGGAGCTGTTTTTT. Its translation: CASSLAGIAGPDGELFF.